This TCR beta chain was captured in a study of radiation and T cells in renal cell carcinoma. The method was immunoSEQ multiplex PCR; TCRdb's version includes in-frame clones alone and lacks a portion of them. The sample lists approximately 90,000 clones, 70% to 90% occurring once. Germline V gene data show CDR1 as MDHEN and CDR2 as SYDVKM. Trimming cost V 5 bases and J 11 bases; bases outside gene matches: 9. This CDR3 is 13 amino acids long. Findings of the study overall: No pretreatment tumor biopsies were available for baseline clonotypes. From baseline, blood top tumor clonotypes peaked at 2 weeks post-radiation.

This clone has ten or more counts. Antigen specificity is unknown. Indicated time point: blood 4 weeks post-SBRT, at nephrectomy. Treatment specified: 15 Gy SBRT to primary tumor, nephrectomy 4 weeks later. Nephrectomy followed 15 Gy stereotactic body radiation by 4 weeks. Here the sequenced sample was blood, taken from a patient whose treatment included radiotherapy and nephrectomy. The chain uses TRBV28 and TRBJ1-1, with TRBD1 matching over 9 bases. This receptor was taken from a man aged 45 to 65 with renal cell carcinoma. The CDR3 sequence: CASSIRDRDWAFF. CDR3 bases: TGTGCCAGCAGTATCCGGGACAGGGATTGGGCTTTCTTT. The full variable domain, its missing parts supplied by reference TRBV28 and TRBJ1-1, is DVKVTQSSRYLVKRTGEKVFLECVQDMDHENMFWYRQDPGLGLRLIYFSYDVKMKEKGDIPEGYSVSREKKERFSLILESASTNQTSMYLCASSIRDRDWAFFGQGTRLTVV.